This T cell receptor (beta chain) was captured in a study of cytomegalovirus exposure and HLA in healthy donors. Study results and caveats: An analysis was carried out later, and it reportedly showed fewer N-insertions in an Asian-associated ancestry cluster than the approximately 660-donor mean. Cytomegalovirus-associated TCR beta chains were listed, numbering roughly 150. In a later analysis, TCR beta V- and J-gene trimming showed a link to a missense DCLRE1C variant.

The PCR had 60 Vbeta and 13 Jbeta primers. Libraries were prepared by immunoSEQ multiplex PCR; TCRdb keeps only in-frame clonotypes and omits some of them. The table includes 35,000 to 50,000 clones, around 56% detected once. Of note for this clone: Its antigen is not identified.

V trimming: 4 bases; J trimming: 0 bases; junction bases outside the gene matches: 12. This CDR3 comprises 18 residues. The germline CDR1 and CDR2 sequences are PRHDT and FYEKMQ (reference sequence). The sequence came from a man aged 55 to 70 in good health and CMV-seronegative. Sequencing input: PBMCs. V is TRBV13 and J is TRBJ2-7, with 10 bases matching TRBD2. CDR3 coding DNA: TGTGCCAGCAGCTCCAAAACACCGGGACTAGCGAGCTCCTACGAGCAGTACTTC. Its translation is CASSSKTPGLASSYEQYF.